The 18 T cell receptor beta chains below come from one sample, sequenced in a study of T cells in Graves' hyperthyroidism and ophthalmopathy. RNA transcripts provided the source from which TCR beta CDR3 regions were amplified. The TCR CDR3 was amplified in a first-round RT-PCR using the HTBI primer set. One entry per CDR3 protein, called by TCRdb with MiXCR from the multiplex PCR reads. The sample shows hundreds of thousands of distinct CDR3 sequences, around 17% of them seen only once. The sequenced material came from blood. Receptors originate from a middle-aged man with Graves' hyperthyroidism.

Many counts were recorded for this clonotype. The rearrangement uses TRBV25-1 and TRBJ1-1; D unclear. The V and J ends lost 8 bases and 0 bases respectively, with 10 bases between them. Germline V gives CDR1 MGHDK, CDR2 SYGVNS. The CDR3 length is 13 residues. The CDR3: CASRPYMNTEAFF. The CDR3 nucleotides read TGTGCCAGCCGACCGTACATGAACACTGAAGCTTTCTTT.

This clonotype was found many times. V gene TRBV12-3 or TRBV12-4 combines with J gene TRBJ2-3; no definite D call. V was shortened by 1 base and J by 1 base, with 9 bases between the two germline ends. The CDR3 is made up of 15 amino acids. Here the CDR3 reads CASSLGVSGTDTQYF. The CDR3 DNA sequence: TGTGCCAGCAGTTTAGGGGTTTCTGGCACAGATACGCAGTATTTT.

This chain connects TRBV12-3 or TRBV12-4 to TRBJ2-7; possibly TRBD1 for D (5 bases). Trimming cost V 1 base and J 0 bases, with 10 bases left between them. The CDR3 spans 15 residues. CDR3 in DNA: TGTGCCAGCAGTTTAGAGCAGGGTTTCTCCTACGAGCAGTACTTC. Translating it yields CASSLEQGFSYEQYF.

This clonotype has just a few counts. In DNA, the CDR3 is TGTGCCAGCAGTTTGACTAGCGGGGGGCAAGATACGCAGTATTTT. This gives the protein CASSLTSGGQDTQYF. This sequence joins TRBV12-3 or TRBV12-4 and TRBJ2-3; 13 bases are a match to TRBD2. V lost 3 bases and J lost 5; bases outside the gene matches: 2. The CDR3 has 15 residues.

The chain has TRBV7-3 and TRBJ1-1; possibly TRBD1 for D (5 bases). The CDR3 contains 14 residues. Between the trimmed V and J ends, which lost 5 bases and 6 bases, there was a span of 16 bases. Germline CDR1 and CDR2: SGHTA and FQGTGA. CDR3 loop: CASSRLMGVAEAFF. CDR3 coding DNA: TGTGCCAGCAGCCGCCTTATGGGGGTGGCTGAAGCTTTCTTT. Looking up the rest from reference TRBV7-3 and TRBJ1-1 gives the full variable domain: GAGVSQTPSNKVTEKGKYVELRCDPISGHTALYWYRQSLGQGPEFLIYFQGTGAADDSGLPNDRFFAVRPEGSVSTLKIQRTERGDSAVYLCASSRLMGVAEAFFGQGTRLTVV.

This clonotype turned up a few times. CDR3 amino acids: CASSFETLGGEAFF. The DNA of the CDR3 is TGTGCCAGCAGTTTCGAAACCTTGGGGGGAGAAGCTTTCTTT. This chain uses TRBV6-5 with TRBJ1-1, with a possible D match to TRBD1 (5 bases). Germline CDR1 and CDR2: MNHEY and SVGAGI. Trimming took 4 bases from V and 8 from J, leaving 17 bases between them. There are 14 residues in the CDR3.

The rearrangement joins TRBV4-3 to TRBJ2-1; D remains unclear. There are 16 residues in the CDR3. The V and J ends lost 0 bases and 7 bases respectively, with 16 bases between them. CDR1 and CDR2 from the germline V gene are LGHNA and YSLEER. The DNA of the CDR3 is TGCGCCAGCAGCCAAGACCCGAGGCCTGGTTGGAATGAGCAGTTCTTC. Encoded protein: CASSQDPRPGWNEQFF.

This clonotype occurred many times. The chain joins TRBV7-2 to TRBJ2-5; 9 bases are shared with TRBD2. This CDR3 contains 15 residues. The germline gives CDR1 SGHTA, CDR2 FQGNSA. The V gene end was trimmed by 2 bases and the J gene end by 5 bases; junction bases not matched to a gene: 6. CDR3 region: CASSLTSGRWETQYF. The CDR3 DNA follows: TGTGCCAGCAGCTTAACTAGCGGGCGTTGGGAGACCCAGTACTTC. Supplemented by reference TRBV7-2 and TRBJ2-5, the full variable domain reads GAGVSQSPSNKVTEKGKDVELRCDPISGHTALYWYRQSLGQGLEFLIYFQGNSAPDKSGLPSDRFSAERTGGSVSTLTIQRTQQEDSAVYLCASSLTSGRWETQYFGPGTRLLVL.

This clonotype appeared a single time. This sequence joins TRBV2 and TRBJ1-4, with TRBD1 matching over 7 bases. The CDR3 is made up of 14 amino acids. V gave up 4 bases and J gave up 8 bases; unmatched junction bases: 7. Germline values: CDR1 SNHLY, CDR2 FYNNEI. The CDR3 DNA is TGTGCCAGCAGTGTTGACAGGGTCGGGGAAAAACTGTTTTTT. It is translated as CASSVDRVGEKLFF.

This clonotype was found many times. V is TRBV7-8 and J is TRBJ2-6, with 7 bases matching TRBD1. The CDR3 is made up of 18 amino acids. V lost 3 bases to trimming and J lost 3 bases; unmatched junction nucleotides: 11. Germline V gives CDR1 SGHVS, CDR2 FQNEAQ. CDR3: CASSFTGVGFGGANVLTF. CDR3 bases: TGTGCCAGCAGCTTTACAGGGGTTGGATTTGGTGGGGCCAACGTCCTGACTTTC.

The chain combines TRBV2 with TRBJ1-3; the D gene is possibly TRBD1 (5 bases). The length of the CDR3 is 13 residues. Germline-derived CDR1 and CDR2 are SNHLY and FYNNEI. V shed 10 bases and J shed 0 bases, with 10 bases lying between them. CDR3 bases: TGTGCCACCGGACAAACCTCTGGAAACACCATATATTTT. It yields the protein CATGQTSGNTIYF.

This clonotype has more than one count but fewer than ten. The chain is built from TRBV10-1 and TRBJ1-1; D uncertain. The germline CDR1 and CDR2 sequences are WNHNN and SYGVQD (reference sequence). This CDR3 has 16 amino acids. Trimming stripped 2 bases from V and 0 bases from J, with 13 bases between. The CDR3 here is CASSEHRGEMNTEAFF. DNA of the CDR3: TGCGCCAGCAGTGAGCATCGTGGGGAGATGAACACTGAAGCTTTCTTT.

This clonotype was detected ten times or more. This rearrangement joins TRBV2 to TRBJ2-3, with a weak D call TRBD2 (6 bases). Germline-derived CDR1 and CDR2 are SNHLY and FYNNEI. The CDR3 contains 12 residues. V gave up 7 bases and J gave up 4 bases, with 9 bases separating them. The CDR3 nucleotides read TGTGCCAGCAAGGAGGGTTCAGATACGCAGTATTTT. Its translation: CASKEGSDTQYF.

V gene TRBV19 combines with J gene TRBJ2-1; D not certain. This CDR3 region has 13 residues. Trimming pared 3 bases from V and 7 bases from J, leaving 10 bases between. Germline V lookup: CDR1 LNHDA, CDR2 SQIVND (reference sequence). Here the CDR3 DNA reads TGTGCCAGTAGTATCTCTCTGCTGAATGAGCAGTTCTTC. Translation gives CASSISLLNEQFF.

V and J are TRBV30 and TRBJ1-5, with 9 bases matching TRBD1. With V trimmed by 0 bases and J by 0 bases, 3 bases remained unmatched. Per germline, CDR1 GTSNPN and CDR2 SVGIG (reference sequence). This CDR3 comprises 16 residues. The CDR3 is CAWSVGQGISNQPQHF. The CDR3 region has the DNA TGTGCCTGGAGTGTAGGACAGGGGATTAGCAATCAGCCCCAGCATTTT.

This clonotype has more than one count but fewer than ten. V and J are TRBV19 and TRBJ1-2; 8 nucleotides align to TRBD1. The germline V gene has CDR1 LNHDA and CDR2 SQIVND (reference sequence). This CDR3 region has 12 residues. CDR3 sequence reads: CGSGQGGGGYTF. The CDR3 DNA sequence: TGTGGTAGCGGACAGGGAGGTGGTGGCTACACCTTC.

This chain uses TRBV5-1 with TRBJ2-5; the match to TRBD1 covers 7 bases. Per germline, CDR1 SGHRS and CDR2 YFSETQ. V lost 0 bases to trimming and J lost 6 bases; unmatched junction nucleotides: 8. The CDR3 has 15 amino acids. In DNA form, the CDR3 reads TGCGCCAGCAGCTTGGTACAAGGGGGCGGACAGACCCAGTACTTC. It is translated as CASSLVQGGGQTQYF.

This clonotype was seen only a few times. The chain joins TRBV5-1 to TRBJ1-1; TRBD1 matches 7 bases. Unmatched junction bases numbered 8, after V lost 4 bases and J lost 8 bases. CDR1 and CDR2 (germline): SGHRS, YFSETQ. The CDR3 sequence is 13 residues long. The CDR3 DNA reads TGCGCCAGCAGCCCGACAGGGAATCAGGAAGCTTTCTTT. It codes for CASSPTGNQEAFF.